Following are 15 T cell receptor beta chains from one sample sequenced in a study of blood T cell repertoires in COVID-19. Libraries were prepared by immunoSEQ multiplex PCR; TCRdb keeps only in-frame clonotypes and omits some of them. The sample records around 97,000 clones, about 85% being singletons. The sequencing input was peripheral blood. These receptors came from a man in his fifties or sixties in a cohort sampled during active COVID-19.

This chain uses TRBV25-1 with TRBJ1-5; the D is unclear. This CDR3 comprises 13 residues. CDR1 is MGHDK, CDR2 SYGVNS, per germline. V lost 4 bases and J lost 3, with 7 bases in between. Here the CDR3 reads CASSGRNNQPQHF. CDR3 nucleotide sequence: TGTGCCAGCAGTGGGAGGAACAATCAGCCCCAGCATTTT.

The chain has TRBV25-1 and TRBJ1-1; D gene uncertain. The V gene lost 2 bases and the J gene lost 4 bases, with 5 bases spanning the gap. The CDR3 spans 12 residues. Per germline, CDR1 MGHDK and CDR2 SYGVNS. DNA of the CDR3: TGTGCCAGCAGTGAACCGGGCACTGAAGCTTTCTTT. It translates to CASSEPGTEAFF.

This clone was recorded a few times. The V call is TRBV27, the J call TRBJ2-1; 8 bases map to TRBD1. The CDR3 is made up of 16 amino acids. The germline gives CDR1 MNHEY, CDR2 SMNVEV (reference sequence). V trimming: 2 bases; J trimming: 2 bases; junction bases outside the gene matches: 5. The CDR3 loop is CASSLRTGTAYNEQFF. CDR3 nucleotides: TGTGCCAGCAGTTTACGGACAGGGACGGCCTACAATGAGCAGTTCTTC.

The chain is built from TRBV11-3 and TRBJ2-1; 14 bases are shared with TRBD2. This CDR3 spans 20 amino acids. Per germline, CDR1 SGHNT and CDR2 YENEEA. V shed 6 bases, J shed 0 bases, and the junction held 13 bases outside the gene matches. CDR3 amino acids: CASSSTGTSGGPSSYNEQFF. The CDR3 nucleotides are TGTGCCAGCAGTTCCACCGGGACTAGCGGGGGCCCGAGCTCCTACAATGAGCAGTTCTTC.

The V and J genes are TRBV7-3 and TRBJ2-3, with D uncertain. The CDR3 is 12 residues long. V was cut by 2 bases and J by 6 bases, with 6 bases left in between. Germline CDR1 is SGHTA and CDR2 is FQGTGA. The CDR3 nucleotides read TGTGCCAGCAGCTTATTGGGCGATACGCAGTATTTT. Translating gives CASSLLGDTQYF.

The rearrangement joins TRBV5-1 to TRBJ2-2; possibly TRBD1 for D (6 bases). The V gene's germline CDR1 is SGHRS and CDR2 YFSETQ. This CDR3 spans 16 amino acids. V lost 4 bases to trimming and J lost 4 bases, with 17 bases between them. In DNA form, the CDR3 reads TGCGCCAGCAGCCTAGTTAACGGACAGAGCACCGGGGAGCTGTTTTTT. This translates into CASSLVNGQSTGELFF.

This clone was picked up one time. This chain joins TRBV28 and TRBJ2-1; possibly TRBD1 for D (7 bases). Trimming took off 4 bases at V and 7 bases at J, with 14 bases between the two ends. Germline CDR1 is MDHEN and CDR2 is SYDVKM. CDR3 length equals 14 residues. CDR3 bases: TGTGCCAGCAGTTCCACCCCAGGGGGGAATGAGCAGTTCTTC. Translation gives CASSSTPGGNEQFF. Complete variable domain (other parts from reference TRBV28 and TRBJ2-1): DVKVTQSSRYLVKRTGEKVFLECVQDMDHENMFWYRQDPGLGLRLIYFSYDVKMKEKGDIPEGYSVSREKKERFSLILESASTNQTSMYLCASSSTPGGNEQFFGPGTRLTVL.

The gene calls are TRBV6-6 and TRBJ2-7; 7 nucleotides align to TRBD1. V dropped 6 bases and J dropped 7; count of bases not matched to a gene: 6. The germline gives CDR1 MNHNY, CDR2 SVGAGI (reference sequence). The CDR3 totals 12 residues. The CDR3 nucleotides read TGTGCCAGCAGATTAACAGGGGAGGAGCAGTACTTC. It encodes CASRLTGEEQYF.

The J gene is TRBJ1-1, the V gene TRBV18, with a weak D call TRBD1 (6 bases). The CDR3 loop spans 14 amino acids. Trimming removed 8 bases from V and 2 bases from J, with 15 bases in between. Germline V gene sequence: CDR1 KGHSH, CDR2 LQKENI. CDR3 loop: CASTRDRFNTEAFF. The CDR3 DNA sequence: TGTGCCAGCACCCGCGACAGGTTTAACACTGAAGCTTTCTTT.

The CDR3 loop reads CSARVQQTQYF. The CDR3 DNA follows: TGCAGTGCTAGAGTACAGCAGACCCAGTACTTC. This sequence joins TRBV20-1 and TRBJ2-5; D is unclear. Trimming removed 1 base at V and 6 bases at J, with 6 bases between. The CDR3 extends over 11 amino acids. Germline V gives CDR1 DFQATT, CDR2 SNEGSKA (reference sequence).

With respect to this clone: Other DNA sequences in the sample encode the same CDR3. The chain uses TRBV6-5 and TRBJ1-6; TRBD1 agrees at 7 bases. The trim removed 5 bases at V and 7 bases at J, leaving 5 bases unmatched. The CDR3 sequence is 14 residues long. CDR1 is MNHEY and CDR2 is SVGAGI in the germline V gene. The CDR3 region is CASSPRQGNSPLHF. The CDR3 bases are TGTGCCAGCAGTCCACGACAGGGAAATTCACCCCTCCACTTT.

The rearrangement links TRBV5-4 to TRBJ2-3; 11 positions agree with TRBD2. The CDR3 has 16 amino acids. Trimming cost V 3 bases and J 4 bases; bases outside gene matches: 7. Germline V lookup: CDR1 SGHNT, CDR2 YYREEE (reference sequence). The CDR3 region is CASSSVAGGPADTQYF. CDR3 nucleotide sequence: TGTGCCAGCAGCTCCGTAGCGGGGGGGCCAGCAGATACGCAGTATTTT.

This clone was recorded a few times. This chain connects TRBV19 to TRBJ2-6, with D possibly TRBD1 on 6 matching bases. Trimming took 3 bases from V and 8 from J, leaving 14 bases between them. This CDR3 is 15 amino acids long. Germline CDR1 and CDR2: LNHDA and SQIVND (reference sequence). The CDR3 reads CASSISGTRTNVLTF. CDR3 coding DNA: TGTGCCAGTAGTATCTCCGGGACAAGGACCAACGTCCTGACTTTC.

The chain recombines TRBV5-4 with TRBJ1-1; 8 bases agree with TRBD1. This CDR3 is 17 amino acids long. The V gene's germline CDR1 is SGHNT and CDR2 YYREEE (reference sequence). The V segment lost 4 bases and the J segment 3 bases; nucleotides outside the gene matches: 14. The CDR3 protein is CASSVKWQGALDTEAFF. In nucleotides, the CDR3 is TGTGCCAGCAGCGTCAAGTGGCAGGGGGCTTTGGACACTGAAGCTTTCTTT.

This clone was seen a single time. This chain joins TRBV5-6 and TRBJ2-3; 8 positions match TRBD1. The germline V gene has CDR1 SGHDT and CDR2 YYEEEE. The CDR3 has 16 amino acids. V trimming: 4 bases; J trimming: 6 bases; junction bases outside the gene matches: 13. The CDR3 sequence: CASSPSGAGGADTQYF. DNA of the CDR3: TGTGCCAGCAGCCCCTCGGGGGCAGGGGGCGCGGATACGCAGTATTTT.